This TCR beta chain appears in the sequencing data of a study of beta chain features in type 1 diabetes. Expressed TCRB transcripts got sequenced, as all isolated RNA was reverse transcribed. Clones were sequenced by immunoSEQ multiplex PCR, and TCRdb holds only the in-frame ones, with some missing. Among some 300,000 clones listed, about 8.5% were seen once. Germline-derived CDR1 and CDR2 are SEHNR and FQNEAQ (reference sequence). The CDR3 covers 12 residues. The V end was cut by 4 bases, the J end by 9 bases, with 12 bases between. Every participating donor gave one draw, a heparinised blood sample averaging approximately 120 mL. Sorted populations all exceeded 95% purity.

The source material was central memory CD4+ T cells from blood. The clonotype comes from a woman between 18 and 29 years old in good health. This chain links TRBV7-9 with TRBJ1-1; possible D gene TRBD1, 6 bases. This CDR3 reads CASSSSDRKAFF. CDR3 sequence (DNA): TGTGCCAGCAGCTCTTCGGACAGAAAAGCTTTCTTT.